A selection of T cell receptor beta chains follows, all from one sample in a study of shared clonotypes between healthy human individuals. Clones were sequenced by immunoSEQ multiplex PCR, and TCRdb holds only the in-frame ones, with some missing. The data contain some 690,000 clones, 90% of them singletons. Sequencing input: memory CD8+ T cells from PBMCs. These receptors all stem from a man between 18 and 35 years old in good health. Some clones in this sample may be carry-over from other donors' samples. CDR3s include the opening cysteine and the closing phenylalanine or tryptophan. The D gene is left open where the match is weak. Clone size is not always given. Where it is, it says once, few, many or a class for expanded clones.

>TRBV9|-|-|TRBJ2-1
CASSPHPSVSLYNEQFF
TGTGCCAGCAGCCCACACCCCAGCGTAAGCCTCTACAATGAGCAGTTCTTC
>TRBV27|-|TRBD1|TRBJ2-2
CASRPRTGVTGELFF
TGTGCCAGCAGGCCGAGGACAGGGGTAACCGGGGAGCTGTTTTTT
>TRBV2|-|-|TRBJ1-6
CASSEMISSYNSPLHF
TGTGCCAGCAGTGAGATGATTAGCTCCTATAATTCACCCCTCCACTTT
>TRBV10-2|-|-|TRBJ2-7
CASRDYEQYF
TGCGCCAGCAGGGATTACGAGCAGTACTTC
>TRBV6-5|-|-|TRBJ2-2
CASSFTGRVSTGELFF
TGTGCCAGCAGTTTCACGGGCAGGGTATCCACCGGGGAGCTGTTTTTT
>TRBV7-9|-|-|TRBJ2-7
CASSQDWGRAPYEQYF
TGTGCCAGCAGCCAAGATTGGGGCAGGGCCCCATACGAGCAGTACTTC
>TRBV28|-|TRBD1|TRBJ1-5
CASRLQGALIGQPQHF
TGTGCCAGCAGATTACAGGGGGCTCTTATCGGTCAGCCCCAGCATTTT
>TRBV28|-|-|TRBJ2-7
CASSLGDTGLYEQYF
TGTGCCAGCAGCCTCGGGGACACGGGGCTGTACGAGCAGTACTTC
>TRBV10-3|-|-|TRBJ2-3
CATLDTDTQYF
TGTGCCACATTAGACACGGATACGCAGTATTTT
>TRBV6-5|once|-|TRBJ2-1
CASSYLAGTYNEQFF
TGTGCCAGCAGTTACTTAGCCGGGACCTACAATGAGCAGTTCTTC
>TRBV11-2|-|TRBD1|TRBJ1-1
CASSVARGPLNTEAFF
TGTGCCAGCAGCGTAGCCAGGGGGCCATTGAACACTGAAGCTTTCTTT
>TRBV19|-|-|TRBJ1-5
CASSKDWINQPQHF
TGTGCCAGTAGTAAAGACTGGATTAATCAGCCCCAGCATTTT
>TRBV7-6|-|TRBD2|TRBJ2-2
CASSPPKGGGGTGELFF
TGTGCCAGCAGCCCCCCCAAGGGCGGGGGAGGGACCGGGGAGCTGTTTTTT
>TRBV28|-|-|TRBJ2-3
CASSLRQGKADTQYF
TGTGCCAGCAGTTTACGCCAGGGTAAAGCAGATACGCAGTATTTT
>TRBV7-9|-|-|TRBJ2-1
CASSYSLDSSYNEQFF
TGTGCCAGCAGCTACTCTCTAGATAGCTCCTACAATGAGCAGTTCTTC
>TRBV15|-|TRBD1|TRBJ1-4
CATSGSTGVFEKLFF
TGTGCCACCAGCGGATCGACAGGGGTTTTCGAAAAACTGTTTTTT
>TRBV25-1|few|-|TRBJ1-5
CASSDGSRQIQHF
TGTGCCAGCAGTGACGGCTCCCGCCAGATCCAGCATTTT
>TRBV5-8|-|-|TRBJ2-5
CASSSGVYQETQYF
TGTGCCAGCAGTAGTGGGGTCTACCAAGAGACCCAGTACTTC
>TRBV6-1|-|-|TRBJ2-1
CASISNEQFF
TGTGCCAGCATCTCCAATGAGCAGTTCTTC
>TRBV2|once|TRBD1|TRBJ2-7
CASSDPSGTGQDQYF
TGTGCCAGCAGTGACCCGTCCGGGACAGGGCAGGACCAGTACTTC
>TRBV7-3|once|TRBD2|TRBJ2-7
CASSPGLSYEQYF
TGTGCCAGCAGCCCGGGACTAAGCTACGAGCAGTACTTC
>TRBV14|-|-|TRBJ2-1
CASSQVNREQFF
TGTGCCAGCAGCCAAGTCAACAGGGAGCAGTTCTTC
>TRBV5-5|-|-|TRBJ2-1
CASSLEASGNEQFF
TGTGCCAGCAGCTTGGAAGCGTCGGGAAATGAGCAGTTCTTC
>TRBV28|-|-|TRBJ1-1
CASRPARQPRGTEAFF
TGTGCCAGCAGGCCAGCTCGACAGCCCCGGGGAACTGAAGCTTTCTTT
>TRBV7-6|-|-|TRBJ2-5
CASSQRQIKETQYF
TGTGCCAGCAGCCAGAGACAGATTAAAGAGACCCAGTACTTC
>TRBV7-2|-|-|TRBJ2-2
CASSPRMGSGNTGELFF
TGTGCCAGCAGCCCCCGGATGGGGAGCGGGAACACCGGGGAGCTGTTTTTT
>TRBV7-2|-|-|TRBJ2-7
CASSLAVRSPFHEQYF
TGTGCCAGCAGCTTAGCGGTTAGATCCCCCTTCCACGAGCAGTACTTC
>TRBV19|-|TRBD2|TRBJ2-1
CASRGMPPSGLAGGDEQFF
TGTGCCAGTAGGGGGATGCCACCATCGGGACTAGCGGGAGGCGATGAGCAGTTCTTC
>TRBV28|-|-|TRBJ1-5
CASSFVRAAGQRNQPQHF
TGTGCCAGCAGTTTCGTGAGGGCTGCGGGCCAACGCAATCAGCCCCAGCATTTT
>TRBV7-9|-|-|TRBJ2-4
CASSPGQPAKNIQYF
TGTGCCAGCAGCCCAGGACAGCCAGCCAAAAACATTCAGTACTTC
>TRBV7-9|-|-|TRBJ2-7
CASSPGSEEQYF
TGTGCCAGCAGCCCCGGGTCCGAAGAGCAGTACTTC
>TRBV27|-|-|TRBJ2-1
CASSYLDSFSYNEQFF
TGTGCCAGCAGCTACCTTGATAGCTTCTCCTACAATGAGCAGTTCTTC
>TRBV19|-|-|TRBJ2-5
CASSIWDEETQYF
TGTGCCAGTAGTATTTGGGATGAAGAGACCCAGTACTTC
>TRBV5-1|-|TRBD1|TRBJ1-1
CASSQGGEAFF
TGCGCCAGCAGCCAGGGGGGAGAAGCTTTCTTT
>TRBV5-4|-|-|TRBJ1-2
CASSFNGPSGYGYTF
TGTGCCAGCAGCTTTAACGGGCCCTCTGGCTATGGCTACACCTTC
>TRBV9|-|-|TRBJ2-4
CASSPNLSRGTKNIQYF
TGTGCCAGCAGCCCCAACTTATCCAGGGGCACCAAAAACATTCAGTACTTC
>TRBV28|-|-|TRBJ1-1
CASSYPGEAFF
TGTGCCAGCAGTTACCCGGGTGAAGCTTTCTTT
>TRBV6-5|-|-|TRBJ2-1
CASSYTNEQFF
TGTGCCAGCAGTTACACCAATGAGCAGTTCTTC
>TRBV28|once|-|TRBJ2-3
CASSLGETSTDTQYF
TGTGCCAGCAGTTTGGGCGAGACGAGCACAGATACGCAGTATTTT
>TRBV9|-|TRBD2|TRBJ2-3
CASSVEGLALVDTQYF
TGTGCCAGCAGCGTTGAGGGACTAGCCCTGGTAGATACGCAGTATTTT
>TRBV6-1|-|-|TRBJ2-7
CASSGRGASYEQYF
TGTGCCAGCAGTGGCAGGGGGGCCTCCTACGAGCAGTACTTC
>TRBV25-1|-|TRBD2|TRBJ2-5
CASSEYSGRQETQYF
TGTGCCAGCAGTGAATATAGCGGGAGACAAGAGACCCAGTACTTC
>TRBV9|once|-|TRBJ2-1
CASSVGGTGTYNEQFF
TGTGCCAGCAGCGTAGGAGGGACTGGAACCTACAATGAGCAGTTCTTC
>TRBV28|-|-|TRBJ2-7
CASSLGSMAVSYEQYF
TGTGCCAGCAGTTTAGGGAGTATGGCGGTCTCCTACGAGCAGTACTTC
>TRBV4-1|-|-|TRBJ1-2
CASSQPTWGDYGYTF
TGCGCCAGCAGCCAACCGACCTGGGGAGACTATGGCTACACCTTC
>TRBV15|once|-|TRBJ1-2
CATSRDPRAGHYGYTF
TGTGCCACCAGCAGAGATCCGAGGGCAGGACACTATGGCTACACCTTC
>TRBV7-9|-|TRBD1|TRBJ1-6
CASSLGPGQNSPLHF
TGTGCCAGCAGCTTAGGGCCGGGACAGAATTCACCCCTCCACTTT
>TRBV6-6|-|TRBD1|TRBJ2-7
CASSSGTGDSYEQYF
TGTGCCAGCAGTTCCGGGACAGGGGACTCCTACGAGCAGTACTTC
>TRBV6-5|once|-|TRBJ1-2
CASSYSQSDWRGYTF
TGTGCCAGCAGTTACAGCCAGAGCGATTGGAGGGGCTACACCTTC
>TRBV7-8|-|TRBD1|TRBJ1-5
CASSPGTGPQPQHF
TGTGCCAGCAGCCCTGGGACAGGGCCCCAGCCCCAGCATTTT
>TRBV27|-|-|TRBJ2-7
CASSFVGDPYEQYF
TGTGCCAGCAGTTTTGTTGGGGACCCCTACGAGCAGTACTTC
>TRBV5-5|-|-|TRBJ2-7
CASSWGLSGINEQYF
TGTGCCAGCAGCTGGGGGCTGAGCGGGATAAACGAGCAGTACTTC
>TRBV27|-|TRBD1|TRBJ2-3
CASSLIQGAWDTQYF
TGTGCCAGCAGTTTAATCCAGGGGGCTTGGGATACGCAGTATTTT
>TRBV19|-|-|TRBJ2-2
CASSTRASTGELFF
TGTGCCAGTAGCACCAGGGCATCCACCGGGGAGCTGTTTTTT
>TRBV9|-|-|TRBJ2-6
CASSVGNSGANVLTF
TGTGCCAGCAGCGTAGGAAATTCTGGGGCCAACGTCCTGACTTTC
>TRBV12-5|-|TRBD1|TRBJ2-3
CASANPTGVGDTQYF
TGTGCTAGTGCCAATCCGACAGGGGTTGGCGATACGCAGTATTTT
>TRBV6-1|many|-|TRBJ2-1
CASSEGWHSLNEQFF
TGTGCCAGCAGTGAAGGGTGGCATTCATTAAATGAGCAGTTCTTC